This T cell receptor beta chain emerged from a study of control samples from healthy donors and cancer patients. Profiled with immunoSEQ multiplex PCR; TCRdb holds only in-frame clones, not every one. The sample has roughly 79,000 clones; about 80% are singletons. The junction had 9 bases not matched to a gene; V was cut back by 3 bases and J by 7 bases. The CDR3 sequence is 13 residues long. Germline V gives CDR1 GTSNPN, CDR2 SVGIG (reference sequence). The chain has TRBV30 and TRBJ2-7; 7 bases match TRBD2. Input material: blood. The clonotype originates from a man over 45 in good health. CDR3 sequence reads: CAWRIAGTREQYF. Here the CDR3 DNA reads TGTGCCTGGAGGATAGCGGGTACTAGGGAGCAGTACTTC. Filled out from reference TRBV30 and TRBJ2-7, the complete variable domain reads SQTIHQWPATLVQPVGSPLSLECTVEGTSNPNLYWYRQAAGRGLQLLFYSVGIGQISSEVPQNLSASRPQDRQFILSSKKLLLSDSGFYLCAWRIAGTREQYFGPGTRLTVT.